This T cell receptor (beta chain) appears in the sequencing data of a study of human T cells and chemical hapten exposure. TCRdb used MiXCR to reprocess the RACE reads, holding one entry per CDR3 protein. The table has roughly 120,000 distinct CDR3 sequences, around 8.3% seen once. The time point: healthy volunteer bleed at 2 weeks. The study extracted total RNA from unfractionated whole blood. Many counts were recorded for this clonotype. The TCR comes from a male donor in good health. Some clones in this sample may be carry-over from other donors' samples. Material: whole blood.

This chain's CDR3 is CSVEGRYGYTF. The CDR3 DNA follows: TGCAGCGTTGAAGGCCGCTATGGCTACACCTTC. The chain uses TRBV29-1 and TRBJ1-2, with D unresolved. Germline loops: CDR1 SQVTM, CDR2 ANQGSEA. The length of the CDR3 is 11 residues. Trimming pared 1 base from V and 4 bases from J, leaving 4 bases between.